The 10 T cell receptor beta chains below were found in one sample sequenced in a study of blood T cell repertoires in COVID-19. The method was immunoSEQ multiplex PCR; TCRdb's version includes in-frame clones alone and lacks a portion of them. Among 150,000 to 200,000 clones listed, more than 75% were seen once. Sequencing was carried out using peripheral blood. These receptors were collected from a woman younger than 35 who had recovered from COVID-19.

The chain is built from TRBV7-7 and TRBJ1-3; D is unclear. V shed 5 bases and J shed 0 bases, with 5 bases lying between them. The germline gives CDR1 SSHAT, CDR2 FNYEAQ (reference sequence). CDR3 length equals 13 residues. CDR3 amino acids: CASSPLSGNTIYF. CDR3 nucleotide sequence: TGTGCCAGCAGCCCTCTCTCTGGAAACACCATATATTTT.

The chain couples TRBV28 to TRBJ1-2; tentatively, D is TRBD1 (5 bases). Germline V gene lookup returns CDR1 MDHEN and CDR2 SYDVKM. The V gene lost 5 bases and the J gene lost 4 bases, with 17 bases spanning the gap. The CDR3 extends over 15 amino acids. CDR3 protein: CASSPTGGGVYGYTF. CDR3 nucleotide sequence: TGTGCCAGCAGTCCGACCGGCGGGGGGGTCTATGGCTACACCTTC.

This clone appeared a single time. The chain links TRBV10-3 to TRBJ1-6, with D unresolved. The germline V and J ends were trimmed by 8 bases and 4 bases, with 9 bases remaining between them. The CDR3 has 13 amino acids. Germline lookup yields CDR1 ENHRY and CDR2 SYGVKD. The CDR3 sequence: CAIGPEYNSPLHF. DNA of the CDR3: TGTGCCATCGGGCCGGAATATAATTCACCCCTCCACTTT.

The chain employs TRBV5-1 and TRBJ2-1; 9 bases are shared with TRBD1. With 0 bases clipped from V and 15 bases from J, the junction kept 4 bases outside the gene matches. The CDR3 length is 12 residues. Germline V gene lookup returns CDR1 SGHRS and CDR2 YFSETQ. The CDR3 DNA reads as TGCGCCAGCAGCTTGGGGGGGACAGGGTCGTTCTTC. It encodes CASSLGGTGSFF.

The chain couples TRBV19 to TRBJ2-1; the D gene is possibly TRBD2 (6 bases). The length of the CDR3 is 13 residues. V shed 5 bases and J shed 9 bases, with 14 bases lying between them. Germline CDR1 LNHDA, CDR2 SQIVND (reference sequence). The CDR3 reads CASSLRLGAEQFF. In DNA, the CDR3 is TGTGCCAGTAGTTTAAGACTAGGGGCTGAGCAGTTCTTC.

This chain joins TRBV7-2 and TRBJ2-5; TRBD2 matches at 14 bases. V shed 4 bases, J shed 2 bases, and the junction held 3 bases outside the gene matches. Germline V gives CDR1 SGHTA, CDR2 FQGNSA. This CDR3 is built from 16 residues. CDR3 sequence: CASSYRLAGGQETQYF. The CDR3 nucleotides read TGTGCCAGCAGCTACAGACTAGCGGGGGGGCAAGAGACCCAGTACTTC.

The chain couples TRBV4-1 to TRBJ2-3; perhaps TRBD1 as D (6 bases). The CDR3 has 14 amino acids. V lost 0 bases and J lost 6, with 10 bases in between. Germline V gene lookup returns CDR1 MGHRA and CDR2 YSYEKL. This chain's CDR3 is CASSQEGGSDTQYF. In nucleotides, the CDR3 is TGCGCCAGCAGCCAAGAAGGGGGTTCGGATACGCAGTATTTT.

The CDR3 sequence: CASSLEYRVFVSPLHF. The CDR3 DNA reads as TGCGCCAGCAGCCTAGAGTACAGGGTATTTGTTTCACCCCTCCACTTT. The chain recombines TRBV4-3 with TRBJ1-6, with D possibly matching TRBD1 (6 bases). CDR1 and CDR2 from the germline V gene are LGHNA and YSLEER. This CDR3 comprises 16 residues. V was shortened by 4 bases and J by 9 bases, with 19 bases between the two germline ends.

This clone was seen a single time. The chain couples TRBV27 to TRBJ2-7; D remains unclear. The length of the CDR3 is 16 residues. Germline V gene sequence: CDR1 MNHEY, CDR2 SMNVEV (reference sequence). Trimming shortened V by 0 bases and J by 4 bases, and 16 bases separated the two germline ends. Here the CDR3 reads CASSLSPRRLTYEQYF. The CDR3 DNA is TGTGCCAGCAGTTTATCTCCGAGGCGGCTGACTTACGAGCAGTACTTC.

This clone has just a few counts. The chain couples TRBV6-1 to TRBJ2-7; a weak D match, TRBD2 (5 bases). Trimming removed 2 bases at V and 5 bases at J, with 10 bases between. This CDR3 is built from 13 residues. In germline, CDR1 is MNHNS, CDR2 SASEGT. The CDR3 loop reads CASSERTGHEQYV. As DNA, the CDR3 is TGTGCCAGCAGTGAAAGGACTGGCCACGAGCAGTACGTC.